The entry that follows covers one TCR beta chain sequence. Its antigen is not yet known. It has no much larger one-base neighbor in the sample; base qualities were not kept. The V and J ends are trimmed by 5 bases and 3 bases, leaving 17 bases between them. The CDR3 starts with the cysteine, ends with the phenylalanine, and has 15 residues. CDR3 DNA only is kept here, 45 bases in frame from base 1. According to the germline V gene (reference sequence), CDR1 reads SEHNR and CDR2 reads FQNEAQ. The donors were 40 or so Caucasian individuals from Russia, aged roughly 6 to 95 years, who were systemically healthy. Each donor gave about 9.2 milliliters of peripheral blood, drawn into EDTA-treated Vacutainer tubes. Ficoll-Paque density-gradient centrifugation was used to isolate PBMCs, with at least 7 million obtained per sample. Total RNA, at least 5 micrograms per sample, was extracted from PBMCs with Trizol reagent. For every donor, flow cytometry on a PBMC aliquot measured the percentage of naive CD45RAhigh/CD27high T cells.

This specimen comes from a study of blood T cells in healthy people across ages (dated by TCRdb to the mid-2010s). For the wider study: In model experiments, roughly one uniquely barcoded TCR beta cDNA molecule per two T cells was captured by template switching. For two donors (one aged 18 to 29 and one aged 80 or older), the study analyzed two additional independent replicas of 1 million unique cDNA reads from the same blood draw. The donors were divided into four age groups: young (average around 17 years), middle-aged (about 41), aged (about 62) and long-lived (roughly 88). To track age-related changes in TCR beta repertoire diversity, the study relied on deep sequencing normalized with unique cDNA molecular identifiers. Donors of different ages were randomly distributed across sequencing lanes to avoid experimental bias. The paper as a whole reports these results and caveats: There was a strong correlation between observed TCR beta diversity and the percentage of naive T cells measured by flow cytometry. Observed TCR beta diversity per million T cells fell roughly linearly with age, and a significant reduction was already apparent by age around 44. The long-lived group showed more naive CD4+ T cells, fewer expanded clones and increased TCR diversity than the aged group, suggesting age selection. Because donor CMV infection status was unknown, age-related changes in expanded clonotypes were potentially confounded. Because profiling used bulk unsorted PBMCs, naive and antigen-experienced compartments could not be compared conclusively. Total diversity estimates from one million sequenced T cells were considered lower bounds and underestimates.

To prepare the library, 5' RACE was applied. Instrument on record: Illumina HiSeq 2500. The second PCR ran for about 6 to 12 cycles and used a J-beta primer mix along with a sample-barcoded 5' primer. Each TCR beta cDNA molecule received a unique molecular identifier from a template-switch 5' adaptor carrying 12 random nucleotides. Each sample yielded at least 2.5 million CDR3-containing paired-end reads. The Mint cDNA synthesis kit, primed by a TRBC-specific oligonucleotide, was used to synthesize first-strand cDNA from all RNA. After uracil-DNA glycosylase treatment, a first 18-cycle PCR used universal primers M1SS and BC2_uni_R on all cDNA. The authors' pipeline ran thus. For normalization, 1 million high-quality reads were randomly selected from each sample, with every read carrying a distinct molecular identifier. Reads sharing molecular identifiers were discarded rather than binned into consensus sequences. CDR3 identification, clonotype clustering and error correction used MiTCR with a Q25 quality threshold and the strictest error-elimination algorithm. A nonparametric unseen species model with Euler transformation was used to estimate a lower bound on total TCR beta diversity. TCRdb reran the public reads through fastp at Q25 and MiXCR, keeping productive beta chains. Each record represents a unique CDR3 protein, reported with the most common genes and DNA among its rows. TCRdb, rather than the study authors, made the V and J calls. Recorded for this sample are over 1,300,000 distinct CDR3 sequences; approximately 59% of them occurred a single time. The leading ten clones occupy 6.7% of the sample.

The sequence came from a man between 18 and 29 years old in good health. The chain is made from TRBV7-9 and TRBJ2-7; the D gene cannot be named for sure. Sequencing input: blood. The CDR3 protein sequence reads: CASSHLPALDYEQYF. The DNA is TGTGCCAGCAGCCACCTTCCAGCCTTAGACTACGAGCAGTACTTC.